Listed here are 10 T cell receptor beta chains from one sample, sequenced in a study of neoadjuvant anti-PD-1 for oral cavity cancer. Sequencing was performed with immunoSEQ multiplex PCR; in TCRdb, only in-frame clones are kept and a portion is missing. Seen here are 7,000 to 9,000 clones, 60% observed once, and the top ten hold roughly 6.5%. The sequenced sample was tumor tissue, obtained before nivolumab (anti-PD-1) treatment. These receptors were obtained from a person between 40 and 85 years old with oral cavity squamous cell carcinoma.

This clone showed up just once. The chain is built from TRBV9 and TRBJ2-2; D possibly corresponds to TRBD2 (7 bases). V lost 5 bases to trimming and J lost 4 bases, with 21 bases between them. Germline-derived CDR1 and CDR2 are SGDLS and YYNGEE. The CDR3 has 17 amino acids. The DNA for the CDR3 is TGTGCCAGCAGAGGGGGGGAGGGCCCCGGCATCACCGGGGAGCTGTTTTTT. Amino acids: CASRGGEGPGITGELFF.

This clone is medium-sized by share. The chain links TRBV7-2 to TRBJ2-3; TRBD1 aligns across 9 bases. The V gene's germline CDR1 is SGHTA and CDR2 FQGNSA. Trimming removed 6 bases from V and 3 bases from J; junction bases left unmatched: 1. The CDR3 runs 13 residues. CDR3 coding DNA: TGTGCCAGCAGAGGACAGGGGACAGATACGCAGTATTTT. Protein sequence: CASRGQGTDTQYF. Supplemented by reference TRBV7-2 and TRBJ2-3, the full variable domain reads GAGVSQSPSNKVTEKGKDVELRCDPISGHTALYWYRQSLGQGLEFLIYFQGNSAPDKSGLPSDRFSAERTGGSVSTLTIQRTQQEDSAVYLCASRGQGTDTQYFGPGTRLTVL.

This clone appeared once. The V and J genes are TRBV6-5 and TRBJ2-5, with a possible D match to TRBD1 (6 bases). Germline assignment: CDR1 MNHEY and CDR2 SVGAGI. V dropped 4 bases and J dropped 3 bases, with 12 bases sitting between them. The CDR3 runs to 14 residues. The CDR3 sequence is CASSSPRTEETQYF. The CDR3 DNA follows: TGTGCCAGCAGTTCTCCTCGGACAGAAGAGACCCAGTACTTC.

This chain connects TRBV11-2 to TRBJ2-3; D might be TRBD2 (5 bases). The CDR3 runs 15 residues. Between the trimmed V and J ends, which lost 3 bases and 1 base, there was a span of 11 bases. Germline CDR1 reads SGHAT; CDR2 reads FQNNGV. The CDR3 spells CASSFQAERTDTQYF. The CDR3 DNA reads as TGTGCCAGCAGCTTCCAAGCGGAACGCACAGATACGCAGTATTTT.

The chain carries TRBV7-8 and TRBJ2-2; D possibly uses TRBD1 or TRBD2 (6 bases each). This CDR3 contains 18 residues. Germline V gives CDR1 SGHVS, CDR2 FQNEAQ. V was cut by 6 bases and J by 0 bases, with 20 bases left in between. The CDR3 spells CASSRGVAFETNTGELFF. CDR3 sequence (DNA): TGTGCCAGCAGTAGGGGGGTAGCGTTCGAAACGAACACCGGGGAGCTGTTTTTT.

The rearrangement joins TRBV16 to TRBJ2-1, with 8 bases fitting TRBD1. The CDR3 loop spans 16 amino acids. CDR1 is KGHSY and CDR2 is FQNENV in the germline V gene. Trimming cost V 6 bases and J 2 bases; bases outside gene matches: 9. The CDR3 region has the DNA TGTGCCAGCAGTCTTAAACAGGGGGTTCCCTACAATGAGCAGTTCTTC. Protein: CASSLKQGVPYNEQFF.

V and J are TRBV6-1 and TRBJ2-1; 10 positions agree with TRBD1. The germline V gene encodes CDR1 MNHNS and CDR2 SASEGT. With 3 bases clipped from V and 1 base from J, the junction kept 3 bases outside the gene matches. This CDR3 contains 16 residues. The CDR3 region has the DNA TGTGCCAGCAGTGATCGGGGACAGGGGTCCTACAATGAGCAGTTCTTC. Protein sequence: CASSDRGQGSYNEQFF.

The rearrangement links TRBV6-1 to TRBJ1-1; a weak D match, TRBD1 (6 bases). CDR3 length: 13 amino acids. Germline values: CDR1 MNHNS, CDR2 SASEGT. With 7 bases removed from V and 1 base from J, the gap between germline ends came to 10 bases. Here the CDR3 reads CASIMTGNTEAFF. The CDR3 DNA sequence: TGTGCCAGCATCATGACAGGGAACACTGAAGCTTTCTTT.

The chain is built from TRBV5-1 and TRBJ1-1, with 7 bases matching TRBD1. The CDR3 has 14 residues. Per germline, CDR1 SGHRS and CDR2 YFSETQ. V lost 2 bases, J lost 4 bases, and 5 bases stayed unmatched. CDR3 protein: CASSFEGAVTEAFF. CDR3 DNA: TGCGCCAGCAGCTTCGAGGGGGCGGTCACTGAAGCTTTCTTT. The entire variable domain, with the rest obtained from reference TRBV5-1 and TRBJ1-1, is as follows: KAGVTQTPRYLIKTRGQQVTLSCSPISGHRSVSWYQQTPGQGLQFLFEYFSETQRNKGNFPGRFSGRQFSNSRSEMNVSTLELGDSALYLCASSFEGAVTEAFFGQGTRLTVV.

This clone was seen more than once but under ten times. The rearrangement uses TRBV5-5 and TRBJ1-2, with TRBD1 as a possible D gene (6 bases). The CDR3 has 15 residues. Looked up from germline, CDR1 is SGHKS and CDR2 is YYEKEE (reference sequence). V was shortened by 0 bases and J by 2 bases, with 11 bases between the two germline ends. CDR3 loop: CASSLGPRGNYGYTF. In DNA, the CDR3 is TGTGCCAGCAGCTTGGGGCCCAGGGGCAACTATGGCTACACCTTC.